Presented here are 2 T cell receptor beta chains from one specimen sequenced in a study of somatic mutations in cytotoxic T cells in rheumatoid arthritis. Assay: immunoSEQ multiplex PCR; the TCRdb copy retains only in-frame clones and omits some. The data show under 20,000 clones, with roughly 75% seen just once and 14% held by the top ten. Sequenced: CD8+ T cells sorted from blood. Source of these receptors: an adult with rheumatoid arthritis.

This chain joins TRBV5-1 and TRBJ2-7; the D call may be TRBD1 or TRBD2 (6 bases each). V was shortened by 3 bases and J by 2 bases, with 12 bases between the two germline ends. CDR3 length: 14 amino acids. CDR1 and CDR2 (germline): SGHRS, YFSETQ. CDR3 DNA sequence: TGCGCCAGCAGCTCGGAGGGACAAACCTACGAGCAGTACTTC. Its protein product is CASSSEGQTYEQYF. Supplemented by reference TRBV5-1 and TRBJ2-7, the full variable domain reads KAGVTQTPRYLIKTRGQQVTLSCSPISGHRSVSWYQQTPGQGLQFLFEYFSETQRNKGNFPGRFSGRQFSNSRSEMNVSTLELGDSALYLCASSSEGQTYEQYFGPGTRLTVT.

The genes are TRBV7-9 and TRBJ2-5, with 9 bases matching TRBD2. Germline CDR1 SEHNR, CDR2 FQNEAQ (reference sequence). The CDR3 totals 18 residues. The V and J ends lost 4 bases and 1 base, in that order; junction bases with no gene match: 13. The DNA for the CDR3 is TGTGCCAGCAGCTCCCCCATGGTAGCGGGGGCCATCCAAGAGACCCAGTACTTC. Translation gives CASSSPMVAGAIQETQYF.